This is a list of T cell receptor beta chains from one sample in a study of tumor-infiltrating lymphocytes in primary liver carcinoma. In TCRdb, the multiplex PCR reads were re-called with MiXCR into one record per CDR3 protein. The repertoire consists of over 100,000 distinct CDR3 sequences, with around two thirds occurring once and the leading ten covering 8.1%. The material sequenced was tumor-adjacent normal liver tissue. These receptors were collected from a woman aged 55 to 70 with primary liver carcinoma and hepatitis B virus infection. Both conserved end residues are part of each CDR3. D genes are given only for firm matches. The size field is filled for only some rows; it gives once, few, many or a size class.

D | size | J | V | DNA | CDR3
- | once | TRBJ2-1 | TRBV29-1 | TGCAGCGTTGTGCCGGCCTACAATGGGCAGTTTTTC | CSVVPAYNGQFF
TRBD2 | - | TRBJ2-3 | TRBV11-3 | TGTGTCAGCAGCTTTCGGACTAGCAGAGATATGCAGTATTTT | CVSSFRTSRDMQYF
- | - | TRBJ2-5 | TRBV12-3/TRBV12-4 | TGTGCCAGCACTTTGCAAAAGACCCAGTACTTC | CASTLQKTQYF
- | once | TRBJ2-1 | TRBV11-2 | TGTGCCAACAGCTTTACCCCACTGTGGAGCGCCTACGATGAGCAGTTCTTC | CANSFTPLWSAYDEQFF
- | many | TRBJ2-1 | TRBV28 | TGTGCCAGCAGTTTACCATGGGGCCAGCCCGGGTCCTACAATGAGCAGTTCTTC | CASSLPWGQPGSYNEQFF
- | many | TRBJ1-4 | TRBV12-3/TRBV12-4 | TGTGCCAGCAGTTTTCATGGGGAGGGGGGTGAAAAACTGTTTTTT | CASSFHGEGGEKLFF
- | - | TRBJ2-7 | TRBV6-5 | TGTGCCAGCAGCAGGTCTAGCCGAACTTTAGGCTACGAGCAGTACTTC | CASSRSSRTLGYEQYF
- | - | TRBJ2-3 | TRBV6-5 | TGTACCAGCAATCCTAGCCCTCGTGTCGGTACGCAGTATTTT | CTSNPSPRVGTQYF
TRBD2 | - | TRBJ2-3 | TRBV11-1 | TGTACCAGGAGCTTACGGCAACGTGCGGGAGAGTCTCACTTT | CTRSLRQRAGESHF
- | - | TRBJ2-7 | TRBV5-6 | TGTGCAAACAGCTTGGGTGGGACACGACCCTACGAGCAGTACTTC | CANSLGGTRPYEQYF
- | - | TRBJ2-2 | TRBV29-1 | TGCAGCGTCCGCGGGCTAGTGGGAGTGGCCGAGGAGCTGTTTTTC | CSVRGLVGVAEELFF
- | - | TRBJ2-5 | TRBV29-1 | TGCGGCGTTTTCAGGTCAGGGATCCAGTACTTC | CGVFRSGIQYF
- | - | TRBJ2-7 | TRBV27 | TGTGCCAGCAGTTTATCGTGGGGAGGTTCCGAGCAGTACTTC | CASSLSWGGSEQYF
TRBD2 | few | TRBJ2-4 | TRBV20-1 | TGCAGTGCTAGAGGACTAGCGGTAATAGCCAAAAACATTCAGTACTTC | CSARGLAVIAKNIQYF
TRBD1 | once | TRBJ1-5 | TRBV29-1 | TGCAGCGCTGCGGGACAGGCGATGGGTCAGCCCCAGCATTTT | CSAAGQAMGQPQHF
- | - | TRBJ2-1 | TRBV21-1 | TGTGCCAGCAGCAAAGGGTGCCGCGGTCGAGGCCTGGATGAGCAGTTCTTC | CASSKGCRGRGLDEQFF
- | many | TRBJ1-5 | TRBV7-9 | TGTGCCAGCAGCTTAACCCTCGGGGGGGGCAGCAATCAGCCCCAGCATTTT | CASSLTLGGGSNQPQHF
- | - | TRBJ2-1 | TRBV28 | TGTGCCAGCAGTCCCCCCACAAGGGGAAGTTACATTGAGCAGTTCTTC | CASSPPTRGSYIEQFF
- | - | TRBJ2-2 | TRBV19 | TGTGCCAGTAGTGCGGGAAAGAACACCGGGGAGCTGTTTTTT | CASSAGKNTGELFF
- | - | TRBJ1-2 | TRBV5-1 | TGCGCCAACAGCTTGTCTTTACCTTTTGGATACACCTTC | CANSLSLPFGYTF
TRBD2 | - | TRBJ2-7 | TRBV6-2/TRBV6-3 | TGTGCCAGCATTACCCCGCGGCGGGGGATCTACGAGCACTACTTC | CASITPRRGIYEHYF
- | - | TRBJ2-1 | TRBV4-2 | TGTGCCAGCAGCCAAGGGGTGGGACCGGAGTCCTACAATGAGCATCTCTTC | CASSQGVGPESYNEHLF
- | - | TRBJ2-5 | TRBV7-9 | TGTACCAGCAGCAGGGGGAGTGTCGGGGAGGAGACCCGGTACTTC | CTSSRGSVGEETRYF
- | - | TRBJ1-1 | TRBV28 | TGTGCCAGGAGTTTGGTGGGGGCGCTTGAAGCTTTCTTT | CARSLVGALEAFF
TRBD1 | - | TRBJ2-2 | TRBV7-6 | TGTGCCAGCAGCAAGACAGGGAGTTTCACCGGGGAGCTGTTTTTT | CASSKTGSFTGELFF
- | few | TRBJ2-5 | TRBV5-1 | TGCGCCAGCAGCTCCTACCAAGAGACCCAGTACTTC | CASSSYQETQYF
- | - | TRBJ2-1 | TRBV11-2 | TGTGCCAGCAGCTCAATGTCCGGGGCCGATGAGCGGTCCTTC | CASSSMSGADERSF
TRBD1 | - | TRBJ2-3 | TRBV11-2 | TGTACCAACAGCACAGGACAGGGTAGTGGTTCAGAAACGCAGTATTTT | CTNSTGQGSGSETQYF
- | many | TRBJ1-5 | TRBV5-1 | TGCGCCAGCAGCTTGGAGGGGGGCGAGAGACAGCCCCAGCATTTT | CASSLEGGERQPQHF
TRBD2 | - | TRBJ2-1 | TRBV29-1 | TGCAGCGTCGTGGGCCTAGCGGGAATCTCCTACAATGAGCAGTTCTTC | CSVVGLAGISYNEQFF
- | - | TRBJ1-1 | TRBV19 | TGTGCCAGTAGTATGCGGTTGGTGAACACTGAAGCTTTCTTT | CASSMRLVNTEAFF
- | - | TRBJ1-1 | TRBV6-1 | TGTGCCAGCAGTCGTATAGGGAACACTGAAGTTTTATTT | CASSRIGNTEVLF
TRBD2 | - | TRBJ2-1 | TRBV11-2 | TGTGGCAGCAGCTTAGGAACTAGCGGTTACAATGAACAGTTCTTC | CGSSLGTSGYNEQFF
- | - | TRBJ1-1 | TRBV12-3/TRBV12-4 | TGTGTCAGCAACCGGGACACTCGGAACACTGAAGCATTCTTT | CVSNRDTRNTEAFF
- | - | TRBJ1-1 | TRBV2 | TGTGCCAGCAGCGGTGAAGGAAACACTGAAGCTTTCTTT | CASSGEGNTEAFF
- | many | TRBJ2-1 | TRBV6-5 | TGTGCCAGCAGCCGAAGGAGCTCCTACAATGAGCAGTTCTTC | CASSRRSSYNEQFF
TRBD2 | - | TRBJ2-1 | TRBV11-1 | TGTGCCAGCAGCTCCCCCTCGACTAGCGGGGGTCGAAATGAGCAGTTCTTC | CASSSPSTSGGRNEQFF
TRBD2 | - | TRBJ2-3 | TRBV5-6 | TGTGCCAGCAGCTCTCCGGGACTAAGGGACCCAGATACGGAGTATTTT | CASSSPGLRDPDTEYF
TRBD2 | - | TRBJ2-3 | TRBV11-2 | TGTGCCGGTAGCCTATGGACTAGCGGAGGCACAGATACGCAGTATTTT | CAGSLWTSGGTDTQYF
- | many | TRBJ1-2 | TRBV6-5 | TGTGCCAGCAGTTACTCGATGTCGTGGGACGGCAACTATGGCTACACCTTC | CASSYSMSWDGNYGYTF